These 21 T cell receptor beta chains were sequenced from one sample in a study of T cells in localized non-small cell lung cancer. The table came from immunoSEQ multiplex PCR; TCRdb's copy has only in-frame clones and leaves some out. The profile covers approximately 30,000 clones, with around 90% appearing a single time and roughly 2.8% taken by the ten largest. Sample: peripheral blood, taken before any cancer treatment. These TCRs come from a woman aged 18-49 years with stage I lung adenocarcinoma.

This chain links TRBV29-1 with TRBJ2-5; 9 nucleotides match TRBD1. The junction had 4 bases not matched to a gene; V was cut back by 4 bases and J by 4 bases. Germline V CDR1 and CDR2: SQVTM, ANQGSEA. This CDR3 has 13 amino acids. The CDR3: CSVGPGQGETQYF. Here the CDR3 DNA reads TGCAGCGTTGGACCGGGACAGGGAGAGACCCAGTACTTC. The whole variable domain, filled in from reference TRBV29-1 and TRBJ2-5, reads SAVISQKPSRDICQRGTSLTIQCQVDSQVTMMFWYRQQPGQSLTLIATANQGSEATYESGFVIDKFPISRPNLTFSTLTVSNMSPEDSSIYLCSVGPGQGETQYFGPGTRLLVL.

This clone was detected once. The rearrangement joins TRBV6-4 to TRBJ2-1; no firm D call. V was trimmed by 5 bases and J by 0 bases, leaving 17 bases between them. Germline V lookup: CDR1 MRHNA, CDR2 SNTAGT. CDR3 length: 17 amino acids. The CDR3 loop is CASSSDPFKNSYNEQFF. CDR3 DNA: TGTGCCAGCAGTTCTGACCCGTTCAAAAACTCCTACAATGAGCAGTTCTTC.

J is TRBJ2-3 and V is TRBV9, with TRBD1 identical over 8 bases. The ends lost 4 bases at V and 1 base at J; junction bases unmatched: 8. CDR1 and CDR2 from the germline V gene are SGDLS and YYNGEE. CDR3 length: 16 amino acids. The DNA for the CDR3 is TGTGCCAGCAGCCTACGACAGGGGAAGGGCACAGATACGCAGTATTTT. Translation gives CASSLRQGKGTDTQYF. Filled out from reference TRBV9 and TRBJ2-3, the complete variable domain reads DSGVTQTPKHLITATGQRVTLRCSPRSGDLSVYWYQQSLDQGLQFLIQYYNGEERAKGNILERFSAQQFPDLHSELNLSSLELGDSALYFCASSLRQGKGTDTQYFGPGTRLTVL.

The chain recombines TRBV6-5 with TRBJ1-2, with D perhaps matching TRBD1 (6 bases). Germline V CDR1 and CDR2: MNHEY, SVGAGI. V was trimmed by 11 bases and J by 4 bases, leaving 17 bases between them. The CDR3 loop spans 13 amino acids. CDR3 sequence reads: CASRGEEGYGYTF. The CDR3 DNA follows: TGTGCCTCTAGGGGGGAGGAAGGCTATGGCTACACCTTC.

Concerning this clone: Germline and junction disagree at one end, which may indicate a read error. V usage is TRBV30 and J usage is TRBJ2-5; 7 nucleotides line up with TRBD1. Per the germline V gene, CDR1 is GTSNPN and CDR2 is SVGIG (reference sequence). This CDR3 contains 12 residues. This chain's CDR3 is CAWSVPSAGGNF. The DNA of the CDR3 is TGTGCCTGGAGTGTACCTTCGGCAGGGGGTAACTTC.

V gene TRBV15 combines with J gene TRBJ2-7; TRBD2 is a possible D gene (6 bases). The CDR3 consists of 15 residues. V was pared by 6 bases and J by 3 bases, with 18 bases between. The V gene's germline CDR1 is LNHNV and CDR2 YYDKDF (reference sequence). The CDR3 loop reads CATSFFPGEGYEQYF. The CDR3 region has the DNA TGTGCCACCAGTTTCTTTCCGGGAGAAGGCTACGAGCAGTACTTC.

The chain uses TRBV5-1 and TRBJ2-1, with D uncertain. CDR3 size: 15 residues. Germline CDR1 and CDR2: SGHRS and YFSETQ. The V gene lost 0 bases and the J gene lost 7 bases, with 14 bases spanning the gap. The chain's CDR3 is CASSLVLARVNEQFF. The CDR3 bases are TGCGCCAGCAGCTTGGTTCTGGCTAGGGTTAATGAGCAGTTCTTC.

The chain combines TRBV10-3 with TRBJ2-4; 7 nucleotides match TRBD1. The CDR3 spans 18 residues. The junction had 12 bases not matched to a gene; V was cut back by 3 bases and J by 1 base. Germline loops: CDR1 ENHRY, CDR2 SYGVKD. CDR3 bases: TGTGCCATCAGTGACGAACAGGGGTCGCCGTATGCCAAAAACATTCAGTACTTC. It yields the protein CAISDEQGSPYAKNIQYF.

V is TRBV27 and J is TRBJ1-1; 9 positions match TRBD1. CDR1 and CDR2 from the germline V gene are MNHEY and SMNVEV (reference sequence). The length of the CDR3 is 15 residues. V lost 2 bases to trimming and J lost 5 bases; unmatched junction nucleotides: 6. The CDR3, as DNA: TGTGCCAGCAGTTTACAGGGACAGGGCTATACTGAAGCTTTCTTT. Translation: CASSLQGQGYTEAFF.

The chain is built from TRBV11-2 and TRBJ2-1, with D unresolved. This CDR3 comprises 16 residues. CDR1 is SGHAT, CDR2 FQNNGV, per germline. V lost 4 bases to trimming and J lost 0 bases, with 13 bases between them. Here the CDR3 DNA reads TGTGCCAGCAGCTCTTCCTCTACGAGCTCCTACAATGAGCAGTTCTTC. Translation gives CASSSSSTSSYNEQFF. Supplemented by reference TRBV11-2 and TRBJ2-1, the full variable domain reads EAGVAQSPRYKIIEKRQSVAFWCNPISGHATLYWYQQILGQGPKLLIQFQNNGVVDDSQLPKDRFSAERLKGVDSTLKIQPAKLEDSAVYLCASSSSSTSSYNEQFFGPGTRLTVL.

V is TRBV19 and J is TRBJ1-2; D gene unclear. Deletions cut 4 bases from V and 3 bases from J, with 12 bases between. Germline CDR1 and CDR2: LNHDA and SQIVND (reference sequence). There are 14 residues in the CDR3. In nucleotides, the CDR3 is TGTGCCAGTAGTACAGAAGTTAGGGACTATGGCTACACCTTC. As protein: CASSTEVRDYGYTF. Full variable domain (remainder filled in from reference TRBV19 and TRBJ1-2): DGGITQSPKYLFRKEGQNVTLSCEQNLNHDAMYWYRQDPGQGLRLIYYSQIVNDFQKGDIAEGYSVSREKKESFPLTVTSAQKNPTAFYLCASSTEVRDYGYTFGSGTRLTVV.

On this clone itself: The CDR3 ends on some other residue instead of the conserved phenylalanine or tryptophan, so this is likely a read error. The chain carries TRBV30 and TRBJ1-2; D is undetermined. Germline assignment: CDR1 GTSNPN and CDR2 SVGIG (reference sequence). With 0 bases removed from V and 1 base from J, the gap between germline ends came to 12 bases. CDR3 length equals 15 residues. The CDR3 sequence is CAWSVGGSGNYGYTL. In nucleotides, the CDR3 is TGTGCCTGGAGTGTTGGTGGGTCTGGTAACTATGGCTACACCTTA.

By share, this clone ranks as medium-sized. The CDR3 reads CASSLEASGTYEQYF. CDR3 nucleotide sequence: TGTGCCAGCAGCTTAGAGGCTTCGGGGACCTACGAGCAGTACTTC. The chain couples TRBV7-9 to TRBJ2-7, with D perhaps matching TRBD2 (5 bases). V lost 1 base, J lost 2 bases, and 12 bases lay in between. The germline V gene has CDR1 SEHNR and CDR2 FQNEAQ (reference sequence). This CDR3 has 15 amino acids.

In nucleotides, the CDR3 is TGTGCCAGCAGCCCCGGACAGGCGGTTAACTATGGCTACACCTTC. It yields the protein CASSPGQAVNYGYTF. This chain connects TRBV5-4 to TRBJ1-2; the match to TRBD1 covers 7 bases. CDR1 and CDR2 from the germline V gene are SGHNT and YYREEE (reference sequence). This CDR3 comprises 15 residues. The ends lost 4 bases at V and 1 base at J; junction bases unmatched: 7.

The chain joins TRBV6-1 to TRBJ2-2; D ambiguous. This CDR3 contains 14 residues. Looked up from germline, CDR1 is MNHNS and CDR2 is SASEGT. The V and J ends lost 0 bases and 1 base respectively, with 3 bases between them. CDR3 protein: CASSEALNTGELFF. Here the CDR3 DNA reads TGTGCCAGCAGTGAAGCGCTGAACACCGGGGAGCTGTTTTTT.

The chain is built from TRBV7-8 and TRBJ1-1; tentative D call: TRBD1 (6 bases). The V end was cut by 5 bases, the J end by 1 base, with 14 bases between. The CDR3 runs to 15 residues. Germline CDR1 reads SGHVS; CDR2 reads FQNEAQ. The CDR3 DNA reads as TGTGCCAGCAGCCGACCTCGGGGGGCGAACACTGAAGCTTTCTTT. Its translation is CASSRPRGANTEAFF.

V and J are TRBV4-3 and TRBJ1-4; D is ambiguous. Trimming pared 4 bases from V and 7 bases from J, leaving 16 bases between. Germline V gives CDR1 LGHNA, CDR2 YSLEER. This CDR3 contains 15 residues. The CDR3 nucleotides are TGCGCCAGCAGCCGGAAAGCGGCAGCTACTGAAAAACTGTTTTTT. The encoded protein is CASSRKAAATEKLFF.

The chain uses TRBV7-2 and TRBJ2-3; weak D call: TRBD1 (5 bases). V lost 8 bases to trimming and J lost 3 bases, with 18 bases between them. This CDR3 contains 15 residues. Germline V CDR1 and CDR2: SGHTA, FQGNSA. The CDR3, as DNA: TGTGCCAGCGGGCAGGGTGGTTTATCGACAGATACGCAGTATTTT. Translated, it gives CASGQGGLSTDTQYF.

The V gene is TRBV7-2, the J gene TRBJ1-5; D gene ambiguous. V was clipped by 1 base and J by 2 bases, with 3 bases between them. The CDR3 contains 13 residues. Germline V gene sequence: CDR1 SGHTA, CDR2 FQGNSA. The CDR3 here is CASSLDGNQPQHF. In nucleotides, the CDR3 is TGTGCCAGCAGCTTAGACGGCAATCAGCCCCAGCATTTT.

The chain has TRBV5-6 and TRBJ1-2, with TRBD1 as a possible D gene (6 bases). V dropped 4 bases and J dropped 5 bases, with 15 bases sitting between them. CDR1 is SGHDT, CDR2 YYEEEE, per germline. The length of the CDR3 is 14 residues. The CDR3, as DNA: TGTGCCAGCAGCACCCCGGACAGCGGGTATGGCTACACCTTC. Its translation: CASSTPDSGYGYTF.

This sequence joins TRBV7-6 and TRBJ2-1, with D maybe TRBD1 (6 bases). V gave up 0 bases and J gave up 8 bases, with 14 bases separating them. The CDR3 runs to 15 residues. Germline V gene sequence: CDR1 SGHVS, CDR2 FNYEAQ. The CDR3 DNA reads as TGTGCCAGCAGCTTAGCCCAACAGGGCGGCGATGAGCAGTTCTTC. Protein product: CASSLAQQGGDEQFF.